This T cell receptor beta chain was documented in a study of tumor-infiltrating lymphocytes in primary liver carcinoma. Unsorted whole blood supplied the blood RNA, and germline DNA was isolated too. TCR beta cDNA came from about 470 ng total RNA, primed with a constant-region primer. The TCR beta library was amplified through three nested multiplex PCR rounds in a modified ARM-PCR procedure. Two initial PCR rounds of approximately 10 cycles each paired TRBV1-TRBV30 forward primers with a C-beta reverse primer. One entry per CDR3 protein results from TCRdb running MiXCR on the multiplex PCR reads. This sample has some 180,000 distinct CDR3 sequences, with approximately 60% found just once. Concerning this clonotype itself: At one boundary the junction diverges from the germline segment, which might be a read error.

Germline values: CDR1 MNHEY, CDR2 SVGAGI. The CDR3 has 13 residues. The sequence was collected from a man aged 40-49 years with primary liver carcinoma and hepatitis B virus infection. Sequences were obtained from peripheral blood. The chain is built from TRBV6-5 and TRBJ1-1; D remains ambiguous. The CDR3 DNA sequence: TGTGCCAGCAGTCCCCTGAGGAACACTGATGCTTTCTTT. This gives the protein CASSPLRNTDAFF.